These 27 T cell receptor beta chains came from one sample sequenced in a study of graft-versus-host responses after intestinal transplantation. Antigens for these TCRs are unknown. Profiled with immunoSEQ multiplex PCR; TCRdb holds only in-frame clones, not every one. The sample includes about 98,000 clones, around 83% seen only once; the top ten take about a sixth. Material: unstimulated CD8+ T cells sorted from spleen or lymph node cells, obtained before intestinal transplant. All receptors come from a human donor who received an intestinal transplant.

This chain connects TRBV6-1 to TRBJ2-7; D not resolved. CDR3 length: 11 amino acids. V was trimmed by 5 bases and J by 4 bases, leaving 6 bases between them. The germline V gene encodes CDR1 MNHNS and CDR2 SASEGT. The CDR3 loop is CASSLGYEQYF. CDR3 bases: TGTGCCAGCAGTTTAGGATACGAGCAGTACTTC.

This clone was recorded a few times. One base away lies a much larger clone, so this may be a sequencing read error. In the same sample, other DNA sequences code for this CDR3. The CDR3 DNA follows: TGCGCCAGCAGCCACAACCCTAGCGGGGGGGTGGATACGCAGTATTTT. It is translated as CASSHNPSGGVDTQYF. This chain joins TRBV4-1 and TRBJ2-3, with TRBD2 matching over 12 bases. J lost 6 bases, V lost 3 bases, and 7 bases had no gene match. The germline gives CDR1 MGHRA, CDR2 YSYEKL. The CDR3 loop spans 16 amino acids.

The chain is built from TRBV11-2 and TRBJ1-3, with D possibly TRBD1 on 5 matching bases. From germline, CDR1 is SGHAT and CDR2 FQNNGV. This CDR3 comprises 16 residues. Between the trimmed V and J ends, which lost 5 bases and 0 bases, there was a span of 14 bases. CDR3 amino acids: CASSRGVTSSGNTIYF. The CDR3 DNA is TGTGCCAGCAGCCGGGGGGTTACAAGCTCTGGAAACACCATATATTTT.

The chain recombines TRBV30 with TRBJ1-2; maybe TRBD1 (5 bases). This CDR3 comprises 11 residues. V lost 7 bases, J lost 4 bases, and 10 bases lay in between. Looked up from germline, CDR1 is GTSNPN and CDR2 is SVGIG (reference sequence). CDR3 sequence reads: CAFGTLYGYTF. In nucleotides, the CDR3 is TGTGCCTTTGGGACTCTCTATGGCTACACCTTC.

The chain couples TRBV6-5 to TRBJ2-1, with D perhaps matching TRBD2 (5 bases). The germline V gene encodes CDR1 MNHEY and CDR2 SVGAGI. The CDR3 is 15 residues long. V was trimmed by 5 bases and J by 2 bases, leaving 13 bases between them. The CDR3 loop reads CASSGSGAAYNEQFF. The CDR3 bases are TGTGCCAGCAGTGGCAGCGGAGCTGCCTACAATGAGCAGTTCTTC.

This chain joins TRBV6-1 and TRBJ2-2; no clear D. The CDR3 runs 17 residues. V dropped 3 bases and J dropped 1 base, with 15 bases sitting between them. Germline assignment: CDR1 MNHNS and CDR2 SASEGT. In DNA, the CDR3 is TGTGCCAGCAGTGAGTCGGTCGACACCAGGAACACCGGGGAGCTGTTTTTT. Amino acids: CASSESVDTRNTGELFF.

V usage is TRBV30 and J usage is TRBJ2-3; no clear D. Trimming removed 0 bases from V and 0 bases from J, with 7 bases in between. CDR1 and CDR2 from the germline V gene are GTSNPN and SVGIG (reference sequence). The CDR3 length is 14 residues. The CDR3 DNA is TGTGCCTGGAGTGTGGGTGTTAGCACAGATACGCAGTATTTT. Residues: CAWSVGVSTDTQYF.

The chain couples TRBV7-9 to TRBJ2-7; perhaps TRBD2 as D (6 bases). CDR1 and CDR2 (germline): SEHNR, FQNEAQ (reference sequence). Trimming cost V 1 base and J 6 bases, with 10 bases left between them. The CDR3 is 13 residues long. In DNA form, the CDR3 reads TGTGCCAGCAGCTTAGAATCGGGGGTCGAGCAGTACTTC. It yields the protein CASSLESGVEQYF.

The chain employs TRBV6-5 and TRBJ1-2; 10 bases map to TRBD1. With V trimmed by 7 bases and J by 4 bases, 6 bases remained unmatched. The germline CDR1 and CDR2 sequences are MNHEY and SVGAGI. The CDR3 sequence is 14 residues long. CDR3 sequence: CASTRTGGGYGYTF. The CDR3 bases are TGTGCCAGCACCAGGACAGGGGGAGGCTATGGCTACACCTTC.

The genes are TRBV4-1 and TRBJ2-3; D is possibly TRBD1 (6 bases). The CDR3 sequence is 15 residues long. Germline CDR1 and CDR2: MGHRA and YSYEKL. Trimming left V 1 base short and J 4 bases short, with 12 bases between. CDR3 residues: CASSQASQGADTQYF. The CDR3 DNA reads TGCGCCAGCAGCCAAGCGTCACAGGGCGCAGATACGCAGTATTTT.

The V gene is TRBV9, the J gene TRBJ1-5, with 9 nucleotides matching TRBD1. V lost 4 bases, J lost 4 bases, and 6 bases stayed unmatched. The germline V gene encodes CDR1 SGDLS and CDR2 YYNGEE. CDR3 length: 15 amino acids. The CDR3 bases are TGTGCCAGCAGCCTCGGGGGACAGGGAAATCAGCCCCAGCATTTT. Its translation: CASSLGGQGNQPQHF. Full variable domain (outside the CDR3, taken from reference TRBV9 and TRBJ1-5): DSGVTQTPKHLITATGQRVTLRCSPRSGDLSVYWYQQSLDQGLQFLIQYYNGEERAKGNILERFSAQQFPDLHSELNLSSLELGDSALYFCASSLGGQGNQPQHFGDGTRLSIL.

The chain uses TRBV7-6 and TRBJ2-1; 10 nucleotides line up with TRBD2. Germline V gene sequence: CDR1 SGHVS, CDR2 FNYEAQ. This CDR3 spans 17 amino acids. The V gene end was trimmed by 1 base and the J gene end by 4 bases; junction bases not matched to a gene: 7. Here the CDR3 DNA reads TGTGCCAGCAGCTTAGGGCCTAGCGGGGGAGGTTACAATGAGCAGTTCTTC. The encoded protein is CASSLGPSGGGYNEQFF.

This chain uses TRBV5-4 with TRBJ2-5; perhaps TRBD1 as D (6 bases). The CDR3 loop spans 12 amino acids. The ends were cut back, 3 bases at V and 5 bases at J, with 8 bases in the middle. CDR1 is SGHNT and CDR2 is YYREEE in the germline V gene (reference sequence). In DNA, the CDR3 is TGTGCCAGCAGCTCTGGGGGCGAGACCCAGTACTTC. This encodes CASSSGGETQYF. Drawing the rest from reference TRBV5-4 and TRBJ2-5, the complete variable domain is ETGVTQSPTHLIKTRGQQVTLRCSSQSGHNTVSWYQQALGQGPQFIFQYYREEENGRGNFPPRFSGLQFPNYSSELNVNALELDDSALYLCASSSGGETQYFGPGTRLLVL.

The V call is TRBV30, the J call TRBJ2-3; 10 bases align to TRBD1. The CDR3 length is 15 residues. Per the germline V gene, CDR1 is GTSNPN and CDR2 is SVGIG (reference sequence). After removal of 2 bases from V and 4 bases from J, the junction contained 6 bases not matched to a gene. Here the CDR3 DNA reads TGTGCCTGGAGTCCGACAGGGGGCGCAGCAGATACGCAGTATTTT. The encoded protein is CAWSPTGGAADTQYF.

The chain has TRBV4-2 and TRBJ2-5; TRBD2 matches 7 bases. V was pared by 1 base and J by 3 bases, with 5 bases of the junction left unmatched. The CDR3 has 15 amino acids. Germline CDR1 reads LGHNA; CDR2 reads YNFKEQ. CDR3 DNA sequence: TGTGCCAGCAGCCAAGGGGCGGGGGTGGAAGAGACCCAGTACTTC. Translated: CASSQGAGVEETQYF.

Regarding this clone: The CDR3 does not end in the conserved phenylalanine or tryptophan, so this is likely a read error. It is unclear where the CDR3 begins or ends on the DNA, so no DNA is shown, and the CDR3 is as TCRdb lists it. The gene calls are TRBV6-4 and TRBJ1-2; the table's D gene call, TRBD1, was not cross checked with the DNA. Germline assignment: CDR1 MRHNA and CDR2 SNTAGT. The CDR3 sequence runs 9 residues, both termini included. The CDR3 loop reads CASSGVGGD.

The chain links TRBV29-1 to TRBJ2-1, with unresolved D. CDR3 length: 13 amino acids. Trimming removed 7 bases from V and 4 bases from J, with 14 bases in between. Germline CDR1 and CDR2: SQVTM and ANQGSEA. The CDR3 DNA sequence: TGCAGCGCCTCGGAAGGAATATACAATGAGCAGTTCTTC. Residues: CSASEGIYNEQFF.

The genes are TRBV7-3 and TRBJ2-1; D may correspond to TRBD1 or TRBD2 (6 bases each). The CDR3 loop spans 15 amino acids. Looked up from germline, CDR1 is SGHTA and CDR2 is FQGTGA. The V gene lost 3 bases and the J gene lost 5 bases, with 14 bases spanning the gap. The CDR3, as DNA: TGTGCCAGCAGCTTTTTGGGGGGCCTTAACAATGAGCAGTTCTTC. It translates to CASSFLGGLNNEQFF.

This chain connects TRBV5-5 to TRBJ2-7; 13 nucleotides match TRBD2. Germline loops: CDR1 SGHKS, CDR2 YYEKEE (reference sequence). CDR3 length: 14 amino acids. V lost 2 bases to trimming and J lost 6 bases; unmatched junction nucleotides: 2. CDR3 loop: CASSLGTSGTEQYF. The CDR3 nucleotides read TGTGCCAGCAGCTTAGGGACTAGCGGGACCGAGCAGTACTTC.

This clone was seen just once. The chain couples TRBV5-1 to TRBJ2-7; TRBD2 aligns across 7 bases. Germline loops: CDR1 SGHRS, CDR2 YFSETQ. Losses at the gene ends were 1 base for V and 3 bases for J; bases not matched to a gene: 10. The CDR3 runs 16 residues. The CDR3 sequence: CASSLRGGAPDYEQYF. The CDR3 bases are TGCGCCAGCAGCTTGCGCGGGGGAGCTCCCGACTACGAGCAGTACTTC.

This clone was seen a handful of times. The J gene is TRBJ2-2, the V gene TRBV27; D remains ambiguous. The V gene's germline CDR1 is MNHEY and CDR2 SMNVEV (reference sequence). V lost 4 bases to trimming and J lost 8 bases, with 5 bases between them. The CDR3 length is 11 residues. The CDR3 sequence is CASSSSGELFF. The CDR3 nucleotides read TGTGCCAGCAGTTCCTCAGGGGAGCTGTTTTTT.

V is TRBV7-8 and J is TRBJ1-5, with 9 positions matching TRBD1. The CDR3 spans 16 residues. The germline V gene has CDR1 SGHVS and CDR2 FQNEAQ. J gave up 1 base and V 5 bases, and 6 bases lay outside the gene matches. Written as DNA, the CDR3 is TGTGCCAGCAGCGAGCGGGACAGGGAAAGCAATCAGCCCCAGCATTTT. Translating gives CASSERDRESNQPQHF.

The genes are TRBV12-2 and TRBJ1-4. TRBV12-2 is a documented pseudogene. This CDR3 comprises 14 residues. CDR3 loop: CASRHREGNEKLFF. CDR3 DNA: TGTGCAAGTCGCCACAGGGAGGGGAATGAAAAACTGTTTTTT.

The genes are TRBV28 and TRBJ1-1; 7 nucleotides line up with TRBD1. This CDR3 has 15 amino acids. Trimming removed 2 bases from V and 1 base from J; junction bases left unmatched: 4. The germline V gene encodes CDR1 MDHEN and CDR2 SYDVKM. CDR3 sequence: CASSLTGATNTEAFF. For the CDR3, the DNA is TGTGCCAGCAGTTTAACAGGGGCAACGAACACTGAAGCTTTCTTT.

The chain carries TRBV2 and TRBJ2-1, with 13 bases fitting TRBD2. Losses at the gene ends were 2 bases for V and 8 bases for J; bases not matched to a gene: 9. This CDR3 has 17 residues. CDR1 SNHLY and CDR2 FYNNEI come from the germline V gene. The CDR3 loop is CASSETPLAGGPDEQFF. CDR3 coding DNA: TGTGCCAGCAGTGAAACACCACTAGCGGGAGGGCCGGATGAGCAGTTCTTC.

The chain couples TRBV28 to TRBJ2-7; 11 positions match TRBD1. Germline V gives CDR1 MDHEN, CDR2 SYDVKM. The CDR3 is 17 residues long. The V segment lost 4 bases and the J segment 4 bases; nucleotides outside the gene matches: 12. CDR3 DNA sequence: TGTGCCAGCAGTTCCCTAAATAGGACAGGGGGCAGGTACGAGCAGTACTTC. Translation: CASSSLNRTGGRYEQYF.

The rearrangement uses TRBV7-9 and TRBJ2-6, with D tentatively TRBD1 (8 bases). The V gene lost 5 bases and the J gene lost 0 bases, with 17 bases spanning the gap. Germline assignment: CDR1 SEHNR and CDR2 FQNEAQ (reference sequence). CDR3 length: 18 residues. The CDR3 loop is CASSPLQGEGSGANVLTF. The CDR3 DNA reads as TGTGCCAGCAGCCCCTTACAGGGGGAGGGCTCTGGGGCCAACGTCCTGACTTTC.